What follows are 6 T cell receptor beta chains derived from one specimen sequenced in a study of blood T cell repertoires in COVID-19. TCRdb keeps only in-frame clones here, not all; method: immunoSEQ multiplex PCR. The table records hundreds of thousands of clones, 86% of them present only once. Sequencing was done on a sample of PBMCs or T cells enriched from blood (not recorded which). The origin of the receptors is a woman aged 25 to 45 who had been exposed to COVID-19.

This sequence joins TRBV9 and TRBJ1-2; 10 nucleotides agree with TRBD1. The ends lost 2 bases at V and 4 bases at J; junction bases unmatched: 5. The CDR3 covers 15 residues. Germline V gene lookup returns CDR1 SGDLS and CDR2 YYNGEE. The DNA of the CDR3 is TGTGCCAGCAGCGTGGGACAGGGGTCACTCTATGGCTACACCTTC. Translated, it gives CASSVGQGSLYGYTF. Based on the CDR3 plus reference TRBV9 and TRBJ1-2, the full variable domain is DSGVTQTPKHLITATGQRVTLRCSPRSGDLSVYWYQQSLDQGLQFLIQYYNGEERAKGNILERFSAQQFPDLHSELNLSSLELGDSALYFCASSVGQGSLYGYTFGSGTRLTVV.

The rearrangement joins TRBV10-3 to TRBJ1-2; 7 bases are a match to TRBD1. Per germline, CDR1 ENHRY and CDR2 SYGVKD. The ends lost 10 bases at V and 7 bases at J; junction bases unmatched: 9. This CDR3 has 12 amino acids. CDR3 nucleotides: TGTGCCACCTGGGACAGCCAGAGTGGCTACACCTTC. Amino acids: CATWDSQSGYTF.

The genes are TRBV19 and TRBJ1-6; D not certain. Trimming left V 6 bases short and J 6 bases short, with 12 bases between. The germline V gene encodes CDR1 LNHDA and CDR2 SQIVND (reference sequence). The CDR3 spans 14 residues. The CDR3 sequence: CASRKDGLNSPLHF. DNA of the CDR3: TGTGCCAGTAGAAAGGACGGACTTAATTCACCCCTCCACTTT.

The chain employs TRBV12-1 and TRBJ1-6; TRBD1, the D gene given by the table, was not confirmed from the DNA. TRBV12-1 counts as a pseudogene. The CDR3 covers 16 residues. The CDR3 DNA sequence: TGTGCCAGCAGCTGGACCCCAGACAGGGAAGGTTCACCCCTCCACTTT. Its translation is CASSWTPDREGSPLHF.

The chain uses TRBV6-5 and TRBJ1-1, with 7 bases fitting TRBD1. The germline gives CDR1 MNHEY, CDR2 SVGAGI. V lost 2 bases, J lost 4 bases, and 4 bases stayed unmatched. CDR3 length: 14 amino acids. CDR3 in amino acids: CASSYTGQVTEAFF. DNA for the CDR3: TGTGCCAGCAGTTACACCGGACAGGTCACTGAAGCTTTCTTT.

As to this clone: Possible read error: a much larger clone is one base away. The CDR3 loop reads CASSLLPLTVMNTEAFF. Written as DNA, the CDR3 is TGCGCCAGCAGCCTTCTACCGCTGACAGTTATGAACACTGAAGCTTTCTTT. The chain links TRBV5-1 to TRBJ1-1; D is perhaps TRBD1 (5 bases). The germline V gene encodes CDR1 SGHRS and CDR2 YFSETQ. The CDR3 runs 17 residues. Trimming cost V 4 bases and J 0 bases, with 19 bases left between them.